Here is one T cell receptor beta chain with its context. These data are taken from a study of cytomegalovirus exposure and HLA in healthy donors. Trimming left V 6 bases short and J 2 bases short, with 15 bases between. Germline values: CDR1 ENHRY, CDR2 SYGVKD. The CDR3 contains 15 residues. Repertoires were generated with immunoSEQ multiplex PCR, while TCRdb's copy carries only in-frame clones and drops some. The table records 130,000 to 150,000 clones, 88% of them present only once. Sequenced material: PBMCs. The chain couples TRBV10-3 to TRBJ2-3, with D maybe TRBD1 (6 bases). This TCR was sampled from a woman younger than 30 in good health and CMV-seropositive. The CDR3, as DNA: TGTGCCATCAGCCCAACCACAGGGCTCACAGATACGCAGTATTTT. As protein: CAISPTTGLTDTQYF.